This TCR beta chain emerged from a study of blood T cell repertoires in COVID-19. At the level of the study: T cells, B-cell-depleted T cells, or PBMCs provided the cDNA or gDNA that served as material.

The assay was immunoSEQ multiplex PCR, and TCRdb's table has in-frame clones only and misses some. The sample records about 250,000 clones, roughly 84% being singletons. V shed 0 bases, J shed 6 bases, and the junction held 10 bases outside the gene matches. Germline CDR1 reads SGHRS; CDR2 reads YFSETQ. The CDR3 has 16 residues. The J gene is TRBJ1-1, the V gene TRBV5-1, with 8 bases fitting TRBD1. This receptor was identified in a woman between 40 and 55 years old who had recovered from COVID-19. The sequenced sample consisted of peripheral blood. The CDR3 sequence: CASSLVGNQGAAEAFF. Written as DNA, the CDR3 is TGCGCCAGCAGCTTGGTTGGTAATCAGGGGGCGGCTGAAGCTTTCTTT.